This T cell receptor (beta chain) is drawn from a study of blood T cell repertoires in COVID-19. Study context: Sites across the United States, Italy and Spain contributed samples from acute and convalescent COVID-19.

V lost 0 bases, J lost 5 bases, and 7 bases stayed unmatched. This CDR3 comprises 15 residues. Germline V gene data show CDR1 as MNHNS and CDR2 as SASEGT. The authors' processing: Estimates of nucleated cell counts were drawn from the amplification of reference gene primers. Method: immunoSEQ multiplex PCR; TCRdb's copy keeps in-frame clones and lacks some. V and J calls and clone size are given by that table; D and trimming were obtained from the DNA. The repertoire has around 100,000 clones, about nine tenths of them found once; the top ten carry roughly 4.4%. Sequencing was performed on peripheral blood. The TCR was taken from a woman aged 50 to 60 with acute or convalescent COVID-19. This sequence joins TRBV6-1 and TRBJ2-7; TRBD2 matches at 7 bases. The CDR3 protein is CASSEAMGGGDEQYF. The CDR3, as DNA: TGTGCCAGCAGTGAAGCGATGGGGGGGGGAGACGAGCAGTACTTC.